This record concerns one TCR beta chain sequence. This receptor's antigen is unknown. No much larger clonotype is one base removed from it; base qualities were not supplied. As encoded in the germline V gene, CDR1 is SGDLS while CDR2 is YYNGEE. Relative to germline, V is 2 bases shorter and J is 2 bases shorter, with 11 bases between their ends. From cysteine to phenylalanine, the CDR3 is 15 amino acids long. The kept DNA is CDR3 alone, 45 bases in frame from the first base. According to the study, the label for this sample's time point signals: baseline, week 1 (first vaccination visit). The sample's treatment or condition label, decoded: pre-vaccination baseline after standard-of-care therapy. The donors had newly diagnosed IDH1-mutant astrocytomas of WHO grade 3 or 4 that showed loss of nuclear ATRX. The samples were drawn from NOA16, a multicentre, single-arm, open-label phase I trial in Germany that tested a mutant IDH1 peptide vaccine in humans for the first time. Visit V03 blood draws served as the baseline sample for immunogenicity testing. The DNeasy Blood and Tissue Kit was used to extract genomic DNA from EDTA blood for TCRB sequencing.

The data were taken from a study of a mutant IDH1 vaccine in newly diagnosed glioma (dated by TCRdb to the early 2020s). Background on the whole study: Of the approximately 30 treated patients, around 62% were male and about 40% were female, and the mean age was roughly 40 years. Before enrollment, most patients had been given radiochemotherapy with temozolomide as standard therapy, while the rest had received either radiotherapy alone or temozolomide alone. Six visits were used for peripheral blood collection: V03 (baseline), V05, V07, V10, V12 and V13. For exploratory analyses, longitudinal TCRB deep sequencing was carried out in 25 treated patients wherever samples were available. Here is what the overall study found, with its caveats: It was noted by the authors that analyses of patient blood samples could not be reproduced owing to sample limitations. PBMC samples for TCRB deep sequencing were selected based on availability. Changes in the top peripheral T cell clonotypes picked up by TCRB sequencing did not appear to be linked to pseudoprogression. Immune responses induced by the vaccine were seen in around 93% of patients across multiple MHC alleles.

The method was the immunoSEQ multiplex PCR assay. Rearranged TCR beta chain sequences were amplified with the hsTCRB Kit following the manufacturer's protocol. TCRB libraries were sequenced on an Illumina MiSeq. Processing in the source paper ran as follows. The kit vendor's proprietary platform handled demultiplexing, trimming and gene mapping. TCRdb took over this immuneACCESS table, retaining in-frame rearrangements with V and J assigned. Such tables are incomplete; in checked studies, under half of the missing clones stem from an unresolved V gene, and the remainder is unexplained. V and J calls and clone size are copied from that table; D and trimming were computed from the DNA. The sample table holds about 98,000 clones, of which roughly 89% were seen once. The ten largest account for roughly 0.54% of the sample.

This clonotype originated in a woman aged 45-65 years with glioma. This chain is built from TRBV9 and TRBJ1-3, with no confident D gene call. The sample consisted of PBMCs, taken from a glioma patient treated with radiotherapy, temozolomide or both. The CDR3: CASSVEGFPGNTIYF. The DNA sequence is as follows: TGTGCCAGCAGCGTCGAGGGATTCCCTGGAAACACCATATATTTT.